The following is a T cell receptor (beta chain) sequence with its context. The data belong to a study of radiotherapy plus CTLA-4 blockade in lung cancer. Trimming took 1 base from V and 4 from J, leaving 11 bases between them. The CDR3 contains 14 residues. Germline V gene lookup returns CDR1 SGHRS and CDR2 YFSETQ. TCRdb's copy holds only in-frame clones and misses some; the assay was immunoSEQ multiplex PCR. The sample carries roughly 130,000 clones, 70% to 90% recorded once. This chain uses TRBV5-1 with TRBJ1-2; possible D gene TRBD1, 6 bases. The source material was peripheral blood, sampled from a patient treated with radiotherapy plus ipilimumab. This receptor was obtained from a human donor with non-small cell lung cancer that progressed on radiotherapy plus ipilimumab. The chain's CDR3 is CASSLLGGGYGYTF. The CDR3 nucleotides are TGCGCCAGCAGCTTGTTGGGGGGCGGCTATGGCTACACCTTC. Variable domain in full (rest from reference TRBV5-1 and TRBJ1-2): KAGVTQTPRYLIKTRGQQVTLSCSPISGHRSVSWYQQTPGQGLQFLFEYFSETQRNKGNFPGRFSGRQFSNSRSEMNVSTLELGDSALYLCASSLLGGGYGYTFGSGTRLTVV.